Listed below are T cell receptor beta chains from one sample, sequenced in a study of memory CD4+ T cells and cytomegalovirus serostatus. TCRdb's copy holds only in-frame clones and misses some; the assay was immunoSEQ multiplex PCR. The sample carries fewer than 40,000 clones, less than 80% recorded once. Sequences were obtained from memory CD4+ T cells from blood. Receptor source: an adult in good health and CMV-seropositive. CDR3s include the opening cysteine and the closing phenylalanine or tryptophan. D genes are given only for firm matches. Not all rows give a size; the values are once, few, many and, for expanded clones, a class.

j_call	clone_size	v_call	d_call	cdr3_nt	cdr3_aa
TRBJ1-2	NA	TRBV7-9	NA	TGTGCCAGCAGTCCCCCTGGGGGTGCCTATGGCTACACCTTC	CASSPPGGAYGYTF
TRBJ2-7	few	TRBV6-5	NA	TGTGCCAGCAGCGCTGGACACAGCCGATACTACGAGCAGTACTTC	CASSAGHSRYYEQYF
TRBJ1-6	NA	TRBV6-5	TRBD1	TGTGCCAGCAGTTACTCGGGACAGGGAGATTCACCCCTCCACTTT	CASSYSGQGDSPLHF
TRBJ1-1	NA	TRBV19	TRBD1	TGTGCCAGTAGTATACAGGGGGCGATGAACACTGAAGCTTTCTTT	CASSIQGAMNTEAFF
TRBJ2-3	NA	TRBV19	NA	TGTGCCACCGGAGGAGGACATATCCGTACAGATACGCAGTATTTT	CATGGGHIRTDTQYF
TRBJ2-3	few	TRBV29-1	NA	TGCAGCGTTGGCGGGGCTTTCCGCACAGATACGCAGTATTTT	CSVGGAFRTDTQYF
TRBJ1-1	NA	TRBV7-9	NA	TGTGCCAGCAGCCAGAAAATCTGGGGGGACACTGAAGCTTTCTTT	CASSQKIWGDTEAFF
TRBJ2-2	NA	TRBV7-2	NA	TGTGCCAGCAGTGTTGGACTGGCGAACACCGGGGAGCTGTTTTTT	CASSVGLANTGELFF
TRBJ1-3	NA	TRBV7-2	NA	TGTGCCAGCAGCCAAGGACAGACGAACACCATATATTTT	CASSQGQTNTIYF
TRBJ2-1	NA	TRBV11-2	NA	TGTGCCAGCAGCTCGGTGCGGGGAAGGAATGAGCAGTTCTTC	CASSSVRGRNEQFF
TRBJ1-5	NA	TRBV7-2	NA	TGTGCCAGCAGCTTTAGCAATCAGCCCCAGCATTTT	CASSFSNQPQHF
TRBJ1-5	few	TRBV10-3	NA	TGTGCCATCAGTGAAGGTAAAGGCAATCAGCCCCAGCATTTT	CAISEGKGNQPQHF
TRBJ1-5	once	TRBV2	NA	TGTGCCAGCAGTGGGGACGGGTCACATCAGCCCCAGCATTTT	CASSGDGSHQPQHF
TRBJ1-5	once	TRBV7-2	TRBD1	TGTGCCAGCAGCTTCAACCAGGGGGCGACCCAGCATTTT	CASSFNQGATQHF
TRBJ2-5	NA	TRBV6-5	TRBD2	TGTGCCACCTCGAGGACTAGCGGGGGTGGGGAGACCCAGTACTTC	CATSRTSGGGETQYF
TRBJ2-5	NA	TRBV7-9	TRBD2	TGTGCCAGCAGCTTCGGCGCGGGGGGCACGAAGACCCAGTACTTC	CASSFGAGGTKTQYF
TRBJ1-2	NA	TRBV7-9	TRBD1	TGTGCCAGCAGCTTCGATCCGGGACAGGGGATGGATGGCTACACCTTC	CASSFDPGQGMDGYTF
TRBJ2-3	NA	TRBV27	NA	TGTGCCAGCAGTTTTATGGCAGGGATTGGGGATACGCAGTATTTT	CASSFMAGIGDTQYF
TRBJ1-4	once	TRBV6-1	NA	TGTGCCAGCACCCGACTACAGGGAGGGGAAAAACTGTTTTTT	CASTRLQGGEKLFF
TRBJ1-2	NA	TRBV5-1	NA	TGCGCCAGCAGCTTCGACAGACTCAACTATGGCTACACCTTC	CASSFDRLNYGYTF
TRBJ1-1	NA	TRBV28	NA	TGTGCCAGCAGGGTACGGACGTACACTGAAGCTTTCTTT	CASRVRTYTEAFF
TRBJ1-3	once	TRBV9	NA	TGTGCCAGCAGCGTAGGCTACTCTGGAAACACCATATATTTT	CASSVGYSGNTIYF
TRBJ2-1	NA	TRBV5-6	TRBD1	TGTGCCAGCAGGGGACAGGGGGCGCGGACCTCCTACAATGAGCAGTTCTTC	CASRGQGARTSYNEQFF
TRBJ1-1	NA	TRBV7-9	NA	TGTGCCAGCAGCTCGGGGGGGGGCAGGCAGCTGTTCATGGCTTTCTTT	CASSSGGGRQLFMAFF
TRBJ2-1	NA	TRBV5-4	TRBD2	TGTGCCAGCAGCTTGGGACTAGCGGGAAATGAGCAGTTCTTC	CASSLGLAGNEQFF
TRBJ1-2	once	TRBV6-1	TRBD1	TGTGCCAGCAGTTGGGACAGGGGCGACTATGGCTACACCTTC	CASSWDRGDYGYTF
TRBJ2-5	NA	TRBV13	NA	TGTGCCAGCAGCCCTCTGGACAGTCAAGAGACCCAGTACTTC	CASSPLDSQETQYF
TRBJ2-5	NA	TRBV7-9	NA	TGTGCCAGCAGCTTGGACTTTCAGACCCAGTACTTC	CASSLDFQTQYF
TRBJ2-5	NA	TRBV6-5	NA	TGTGCCAGCAGTAGCCGGGATCCCGGTGGGACCCAGTACTTC	CASSSRDPGGTQYF